The 22 T cell receptor beta chains below come from one sample, sequenced in a study of response to subunit inactivated influenza vaccine. TCRdb fed the RT-PCR reads into MiXCR, producing one record per CDR3 protein. The sample lists a few hundred thousand distinct CDR3 sequences, around 15% occurring once. Sequenced material: PBMCs from blood, taken 11 to 12 days after vaccination. Receptors were obtained from a man between 45 and 60 years old who received an inactivated influenza vaccine.

This clonotype was recorded a few times. The chain recombines TRBV6-2 or TRBV6-3 with TRBJ1-5, with D tentatively TRBD1 (5 bases). The CDR3 has 13 residues. V was clipped by 2 bases and J by 6 bases, with 8 bases between them. Looked up from germline, CDR1 is MNHEY and CDR2 is SVGEGT. The CDR3 DNA sequence: TGTGCCAGCAGTTACACAGGAAGTCAGCCCCAGCATTTT. Encoded protein: CASSYTGSQPQHF.

This chain joins TRBV5-1 and TRBJ2-5, with D unresolved. Trimming removed 2 bases at V and 1 base at J, with 6 bases between. In germline, CDR1 is SGHRS, CDR2 YFSETQ. The CDR3 runs to 13 residues. As DNA, the CDR3 is TGCGCCAGCAGCTTTTTTCCCCAAGAGACCCAGTACTTC. Translated, it gives CASSFFPQETQYF.

The chain is built from TRBV15 and TRBJ1-4; no clear D gene. V dropped 0 bases and J dropped 3 bases, with 5 bases sitting between them. Germline V gene lookup returns CDR1 LNHNV and CDR2 YYDKDF (reference sequence). This CDR3 spans 14 amino acids. CDR3 sequence: CATSREGANEKLFF. The CDR3 coding sequence is TGTGCCACCAGCAGAGAGGGAGCTAATGAAAAACTGTTTTTT.

The chain is built from TRBV28 and TRBJ2-7; D remains ambiguous. Trimming stripped 3 bases from V and 2 bases from J, with 11 bases between. There are 14 residues in the CDR3. From germline, CDR1 is MDHEN and CDR2 SYDVKM. DNA for the CDR3: TGTGCCAGCAGTTTCCCTAGGGAACCCTACGAGCAGTACTTC. This encodes CASSFPREPYEQYF.

The chain carries TRBV10-3 and TRBJ2-2, with 10 bases matching TRBD2. V dropped 6 bases and J dropped 6; count of bases not matched to a gene: 10. Germline V gives CDR1 ENHRY, CDR2 SYGVKD. The CDR3 is 16 residues long. As DNA, the CDR3 is TGTGCCATCAGACCCTCTAGCGGGAGAGGACCCGGGGAGCTGTTTTTT. As protein: CAIRPSSGRGPGELFF.

This chain links TRBV5-1 with TRBJ2-2, with 8 bases identical to TRBD1. V trimming: 2 bases; J trimming: 5 bases; junction bases outside the gene matches: 5. The CDR3 contains 15 residues. Germline V gives CDR1 SGHRS, CDR2 YFSETQ. This CDR3 is CASSFIGQGTGELFF. The CDR3 DNA follows: TGCGCCAGCAGCTTTATCGGACAGGGAACCGGGGAGCTGTTTTTT. The full variable domain, in which reference TRBV5-1 and TRBJ2-2 provide the parts outside the CDR3, is KAGVTQTPRYLIKTRGQQVTLSCSPISGHRSVSWYQQTPGQGLQFLFEYFSETQRNKGNFPGRFSGRQFSNSRSEMNVSTLELGDSALYLCASSFIGQGTGELFFGEGSRLTVL.

This clonotype appeared once. The CDR3 loop is CASSARGTSYNEQFF. The CDR3 nucleotides are TGTGCCAGCAGCGCGCGGGGGACATCCTACAATGAGCAGTTCTTC. V and J are TRBV7-2 and TRBJ2-1, with a weak D call TRBD2 (7 bases). Germline loops: CDR1 SGHTA, CDR2 FQGNSA. The CDR3 is 15 residues long. V was cut by 5 bases and J by 1 base, with 12 bases left in between.

This clonotype appeared a few times. V is TRBV6-2 or TRBV6-3 and J is TRBJ2-3, with 8 bases identical to TRBD2. V lost 4 bases to trimming and J lost 4 bases; unmatched junction nucleotides: 13. The CDR3 is 17 amino acids. From germline, CDR1 is MNHEY and CDR2 SVGEGT. The CDR3 is CASSFPIYRGGPDTQYF. The CDR3 bases are TGTGCCAGCAGTTTCCCCATTTACCGGGGGGGCCCAGATACGCAGTATTTT.

This chain uses TRBV20-1 with TRBJ2-6; perhaps D is TRBD1 or TRBD2 (5 bases each). Per the germline V gene, CDR1 is DFQATT and CDR2 is SNEGSKA (reference sequence). The CDR3 has 14 amino acids. Trimming removed 3 bases from V and 2 bases from J, with 8 bases in between. The CDR3 reads CSASWGTGANVLTF. DNA for the CDR3: TGCAGTGCTAGTTGGGGGACTGGGGCCAACGTCCTGACTTTC.

This chain links TRBV7-2 with TRBJ1-6; tentatively, D is TRBD1 (5 bases). Germline V gives CDR1 SGHTA, CDR2 FQGNSA. This CDR3 region has 14 residues. V lost 5 bases and J 7 bases, leaving 12 bases between the germline ends. The DNA for the CDR3 is TGTGCCAGCAGCCGCGGGACGCAGAATTCACCCCTCCACTTT. Encoded protein: CASSRGTQNSPLHF.

The chain couples TRBV14 to TRBJ1-2, with 10 nucleotides matching TRBD1. Germline CDR1 is SGHDN and CDR2 is FVKESK. The CDR3 runs 15 residues. V shed 4 bases, J shed 4 bases, and the junction held 6 bases outside the gene matches. The CDR3 DNA is TGTGCCAGCAGCCCGACAGGGGGCGAGGTCTATGGCTACACCTTC. This codes for CASSPTGGEVYGYTF.

Only a few counts were recorded for this clonotype. The rearrangement uses TRBV5-1 and TRBJ2-7; 11 nucleotides agree with TRBD1. The CDR3 consists of 14 residues. From germline, CDR1 is SGHRS and CDR2 YFSETQ. Trimming removed 3 bases from V and 3 bases from J; junction bases left unmatched: 2. DNA of the CDR3: TGCGCCAGCAGCTGGACAGGGGGCGGCTACGAGCAGTACTTC. Its protein product is CASSWTGGGYEQYF.

The DNA of the CDR3 is TGCGCCAGCAGCTTGGCGGGACAGGATAAAGAGACCCAGTACTTC. It encodes CASSLAGQDKETQYF. The chain uses TRBV5-1 and TRBJ2-5, with TRBD1 matching 8 bases. The CDR3 has 15 amino acids. Trimming took 0 bases from V and 3 from J; bases not matched to a gene: 4. The germline CDR1 and CDR2 sequences are SGHRS and YFSETQ.

This clonotype was observed a handful of times. This sequence joins TRBV20-1 and TRBJ1-5; 9 nucleotides line up with TRBD1. CDR1 and CDR2 from the germline V gene are DFQATT and SNEGSKA (reference sequence). The CDR3 runs to 14 residues. J was trimmed by 6 bases and V by 2 bases; bases with no gene match: 5. Here the CDR3 reads CSARIGTGFQPQHF. The CDR3 DNA sequence: TGCAGTGCTAGAATCGGGACAGGGTTTCAGCCCCAGCATTTT.

This clonotype was recorded many times. The rearrangement uses TRBV3-1 and TRBJ1-5; 8 bases match TRBD1. Germline CDR1 LGHDT, CDR2 YNNKEL (reference sequence). This CDR3 spans 15 amino acids. Trimming at V came to 1 base and at J to 3 bases, leaving 2 bases not matched to a gene. CDR3 sequence (DNA): TGTGCCAGCAGCCAAGGACAGGGGAACAATCAGCCCCAGCATTTT. This gives the protein CASSQGQGNNQPQHF. Together with reference TRBV3-1 and TRBJ1-5, the CDR3 gives the full variable domain: DTAVSQTPKYLVTQMGNDKSIKCEQNLGHDTMYWYKQDSKKFLKIMFSYNNKELIINETVPNRFSPKSPDKAHLNLHINSLELGDSAVYFCASSQGQGNNQPQHFGDGTRLSIL.

The chain carries TRBV20-1 and TRBJ1-1; 12 nucleotides match TRBD1. Unmatched junction bases numbered 10, after V lost 5 bases and J lost 3 bases. Germline V gene sequence: CDR1 DFQATT, CDR2 SNEGSKA (reference sequence). CDR3 length equals 16 residues. The CDR3 protein is CSAQGTGGAAYTEAFF. In DNA form, the CDR3 reads TGCAGTGCTCAAGGGACAGGGGGCGCGGCGTACACTGAAGCTTTCTTT.

This clonotype was counted only a few times. This chain links TRBV5-1 with TRBJ2-1; 10 bases fit TRBD2. Germline V gene sequence: CDR1 SGHRS, CDR2 YFSETQ. V was clipped by 5 bases and J by 8 bases; unmatched bases: 7. The CDR3 is 14 residues long. As DNA, the CDR3 is TGCGCCAGCAGGGCTAGCGGGAGTTTAGATGAGCAGTTCTTC. Its translation: CASRASGSLDEQFF.

The J gene is TRBJ2-2, the V gene TRBV10-3, with D possibly matching TRBD1 (6 bases). The germline V gene encodes CDR1 ENHRY and CDR2 SYGVKD. The CDR3 totals 12 residues. The ends were cut back, 9 bases at V and 1 base at J, with 6 bases in the middle. The CDR3 DNA reads as TGTGCCATACAGGGGAACACCGGGGAGCTGTTTTTT. This codes for CAIQGNTGELFF.

This chain's CDR3 is CASSEGQALQETQYF. Here the CDR3 DNA reads TGTGCCAGCAGCGAAGGACAGGCCCTCCAAGAGACCCAGTACTTC. The J gene is TRBJ2-5, the V gene TRBV9; TRBD1 aligns across 7 bases. This CDR3 region has 15 residues. V shed 3 bases, J shed 1 base, and the junction held 6 bases outside the gene matches. Per germline, CDR1 SGDLS and CDR2 YYNGEE.

This clonotype was counted a few times. The chain has TRBV7-7 and TRBJ2-3, with TRBD1 matching 7 bases. Germline CDR1 SSHAT, CDR2 FNYEAQ (reference sequence). The CDR3 sequence is 15 residues long. Losses at the gene ends were 0 bases for V and 0 bases for J; bases not matched to a gene: 0. The CDR3 DNA is TGTGCCAGCAGCTTAGCGGACAGGAGCACAGATACGCAGTATTTT. This sequence encodes CASSLADRSTDTQYF.

This clonotype was counted only a few times. V gene TRBV7-9 combines with J gene TRBJ1-2; no firm D call. The CDR3 sequence is 14 residues long. The V and J ends lost 1 base and 6 bases respectively, with 12 bases between them. Germline V CDR1 and CDR2: SEHNR, FQNEAQ (reference sequence). CDR3 loop: CASSLVQSKDGYTF. The CDR3 region has the DNA TGTGCCAGCAGCTTAGTACAGTCTAAGGATGGCTACACCTTC. Based on the CDR3 plus reference TRBV7-9 and TRBJ1-2, the full variable domain is DTGVSQNPRHKITKRGQNVTFRCDPISEHNRLYWYRQTLGQGPEFLTYFQNEAQLEKSRLLSDRFSAERPKGSFSTLEIQRTEQGDSAMYLCASSLVQSKDGYTFGSGTRLTVV.

This clonotype was counted between two and nine times. This chain's CDR3 is CASSFGTDNEQYF. The CDR3 DNA reads TGTGCCAGCAGCTTCGGGACAGACAATGAGCAGTACTTC. The rearrangement joins TRBV13 to TRBJ2-7; TRBD1 aligns across 7 bases. With V trimmed by 3 bases and J by 7 bases, 6 bases remained unmatched. Germline values: CDR1 PRHDT, CDR2 FYEKMQ (reference sequence). CDR3 size: 13 residues.